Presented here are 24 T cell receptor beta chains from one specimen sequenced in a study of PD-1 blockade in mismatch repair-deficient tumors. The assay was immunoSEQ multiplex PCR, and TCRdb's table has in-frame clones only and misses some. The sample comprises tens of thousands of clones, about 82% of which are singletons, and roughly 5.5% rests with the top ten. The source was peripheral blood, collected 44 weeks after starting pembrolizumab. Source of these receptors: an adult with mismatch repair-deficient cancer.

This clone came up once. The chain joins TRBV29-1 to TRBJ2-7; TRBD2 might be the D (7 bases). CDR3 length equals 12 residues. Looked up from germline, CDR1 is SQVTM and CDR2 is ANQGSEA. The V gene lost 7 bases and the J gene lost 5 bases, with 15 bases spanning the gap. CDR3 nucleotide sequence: TGCAGCGGGAGGGGGGGGCGGAACGAGCAGTACTTC. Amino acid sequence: CSGRGGRNEQYF.

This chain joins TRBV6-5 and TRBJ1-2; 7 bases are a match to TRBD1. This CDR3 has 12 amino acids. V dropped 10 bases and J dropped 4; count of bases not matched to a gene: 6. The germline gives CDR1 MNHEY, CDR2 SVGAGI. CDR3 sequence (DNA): TGTGCCACCCAGGCAGGGGGCTATGGCTACACCTTC. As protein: CATQAGGYGYTF.

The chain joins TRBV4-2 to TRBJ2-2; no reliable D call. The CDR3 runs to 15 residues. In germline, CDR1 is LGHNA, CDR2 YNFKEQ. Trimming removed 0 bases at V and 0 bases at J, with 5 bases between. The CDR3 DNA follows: TGTGCCAGCAGCCAAGATCCAGCGAACACCGGGGAGCTGTTTTTT. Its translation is CASSQDPANTGELFF.

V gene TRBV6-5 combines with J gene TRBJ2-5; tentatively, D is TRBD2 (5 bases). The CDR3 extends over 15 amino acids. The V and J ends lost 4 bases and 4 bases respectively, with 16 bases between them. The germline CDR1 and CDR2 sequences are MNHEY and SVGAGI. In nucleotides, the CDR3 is TGTGCCAGCAGTTCAGCGGTATCGAGTCGAGAGACCCAGTACTTC. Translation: CASSSAVSSRETQYF.

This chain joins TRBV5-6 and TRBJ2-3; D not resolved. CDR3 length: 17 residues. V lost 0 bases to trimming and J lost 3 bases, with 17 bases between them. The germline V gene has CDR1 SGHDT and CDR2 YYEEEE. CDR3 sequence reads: CASSLAVKGASTDTQYF. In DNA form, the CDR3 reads TGTGCCAGCAGCTTGGCCGTAAAGGGCGCGTCTACAGATACGCAGTATTTT.

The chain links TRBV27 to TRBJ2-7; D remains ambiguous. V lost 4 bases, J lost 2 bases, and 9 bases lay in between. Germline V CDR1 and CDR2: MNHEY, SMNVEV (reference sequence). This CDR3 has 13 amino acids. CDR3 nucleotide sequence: TGTGCCAGCAGTTCCTACGGCGCCTACGAGCAGTACTTC. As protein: CASSSYGAYEQYF.

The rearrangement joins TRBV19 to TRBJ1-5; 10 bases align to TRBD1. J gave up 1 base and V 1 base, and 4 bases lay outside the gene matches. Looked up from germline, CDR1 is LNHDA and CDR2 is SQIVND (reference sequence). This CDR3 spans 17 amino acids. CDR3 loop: CASSIGTGGRSNQPQHF. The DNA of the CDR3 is TGTGCCAGTAGTATAGGGACAGGGGGGCGAAGCAATCAGCCCCAGCATTTT.

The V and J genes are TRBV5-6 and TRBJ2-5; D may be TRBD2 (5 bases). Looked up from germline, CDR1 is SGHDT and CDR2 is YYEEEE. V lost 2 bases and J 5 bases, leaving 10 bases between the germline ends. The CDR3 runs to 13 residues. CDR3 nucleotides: TGTGCCAGCAGCTTCGGGGAGTCCGAGACCCAGTACTTC. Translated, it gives CASSFGESETQYF.

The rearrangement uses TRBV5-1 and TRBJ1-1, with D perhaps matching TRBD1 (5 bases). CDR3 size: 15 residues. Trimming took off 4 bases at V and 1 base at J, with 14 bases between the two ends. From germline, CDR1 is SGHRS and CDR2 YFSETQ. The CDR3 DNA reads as TGCGCCAGCAGCCCCCAGGGTAAGGCGAACACTGAAGCTTTCTTT. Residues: CASSPQGKANTEAFF.

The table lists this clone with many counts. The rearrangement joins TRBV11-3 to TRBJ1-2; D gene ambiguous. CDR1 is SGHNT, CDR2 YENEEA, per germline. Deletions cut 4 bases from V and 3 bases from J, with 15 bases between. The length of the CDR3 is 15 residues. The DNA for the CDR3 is TGTGCCAGCAGCTGGGGTCCGGGATCCCACTATGGCTACACCTTC. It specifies CASSWGPGSHYGYTF.

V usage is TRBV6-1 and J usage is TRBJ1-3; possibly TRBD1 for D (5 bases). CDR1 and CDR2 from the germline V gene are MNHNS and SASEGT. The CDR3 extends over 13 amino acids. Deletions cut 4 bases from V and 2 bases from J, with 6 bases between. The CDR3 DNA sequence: TGTGCCAGCAGTGTAGGGGCTGGAAACACCATATATTTT. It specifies CASSVGAGNTIYF.

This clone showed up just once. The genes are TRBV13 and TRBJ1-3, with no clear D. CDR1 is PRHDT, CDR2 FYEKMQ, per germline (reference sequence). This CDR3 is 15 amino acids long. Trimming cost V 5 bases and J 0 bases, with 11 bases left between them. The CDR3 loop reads CASSPETHSGNTIYF. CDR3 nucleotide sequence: TGTGCCAGCAGCCCAGAAACTCACTCTGGAAACACCATATATTTT.

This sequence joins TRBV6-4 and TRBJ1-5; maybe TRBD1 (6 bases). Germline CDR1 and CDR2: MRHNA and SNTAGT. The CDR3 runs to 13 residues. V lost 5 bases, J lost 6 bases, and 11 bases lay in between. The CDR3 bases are TGTGCCAGCAGTACCGAGGGGGGTCAGCCCCAGCATTTT. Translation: CASSTEGGQPQHF.

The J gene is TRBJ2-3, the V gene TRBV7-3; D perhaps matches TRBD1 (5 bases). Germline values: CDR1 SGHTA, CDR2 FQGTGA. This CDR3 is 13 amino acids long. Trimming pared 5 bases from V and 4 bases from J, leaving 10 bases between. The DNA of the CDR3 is TGTGCCAGCAGCCCCTCAGGGCCAGATACGCAGTATTTT. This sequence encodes CASSPSGPDTQYF.

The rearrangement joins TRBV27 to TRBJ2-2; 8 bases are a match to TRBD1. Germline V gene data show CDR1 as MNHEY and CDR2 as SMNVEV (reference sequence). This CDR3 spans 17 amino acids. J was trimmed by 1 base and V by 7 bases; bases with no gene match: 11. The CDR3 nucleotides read TGTGCCAGCATGACAGGGGTAGTGGGGAGGAACACCGGGGAGCTGTTTTTT. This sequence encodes CASMTGVVGRNTGELFF.

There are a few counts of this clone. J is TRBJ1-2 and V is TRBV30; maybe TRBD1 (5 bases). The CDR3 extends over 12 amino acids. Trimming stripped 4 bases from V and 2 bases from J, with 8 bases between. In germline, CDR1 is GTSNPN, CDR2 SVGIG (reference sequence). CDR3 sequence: CAWTGRNYGYTF. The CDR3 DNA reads TGTGCCTGGACGGGACGGAACTATGGCTACACCTTC.

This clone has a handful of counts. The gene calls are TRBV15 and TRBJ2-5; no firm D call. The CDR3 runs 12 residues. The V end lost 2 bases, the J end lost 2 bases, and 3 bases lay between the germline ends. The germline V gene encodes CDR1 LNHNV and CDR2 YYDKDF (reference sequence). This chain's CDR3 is CATSRSQETQYF. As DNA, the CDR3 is TGTGCCACCAGCAGATCTCAAGAGACCCAGTACTTC.

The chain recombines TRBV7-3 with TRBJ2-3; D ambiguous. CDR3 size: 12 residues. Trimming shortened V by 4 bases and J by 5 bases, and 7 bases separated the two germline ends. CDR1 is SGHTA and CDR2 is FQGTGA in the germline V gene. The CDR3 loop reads CASSSHGDTQYF. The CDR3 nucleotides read TGTGCCAGCAGCTCCCATGGAGATACGCAGTATTTT. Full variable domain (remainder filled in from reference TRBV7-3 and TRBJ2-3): GAGVSQTPSNKVTEKGKYVELRCDPISGHTALYWYRQSLGQGPEFLIYFQGTGAADDSGLPNDRFFAVRPEGSVSTLKIQRTERGDSAVYLCASSSHGDTQYFGPGTRLTVL.

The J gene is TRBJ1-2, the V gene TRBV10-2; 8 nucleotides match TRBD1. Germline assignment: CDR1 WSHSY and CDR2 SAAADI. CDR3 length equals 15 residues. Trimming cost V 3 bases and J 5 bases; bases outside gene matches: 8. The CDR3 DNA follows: TGCGCCAGCAGTGATAACCAGGGGGCGTTTTATGGCTACACCTTC. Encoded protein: CASSDNQGAFYGYTF.

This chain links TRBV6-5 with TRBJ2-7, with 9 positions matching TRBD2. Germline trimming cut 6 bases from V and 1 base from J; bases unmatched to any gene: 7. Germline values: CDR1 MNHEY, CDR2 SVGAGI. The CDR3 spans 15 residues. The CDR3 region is CASSPLAGTSYEQYF. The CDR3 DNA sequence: TGTGCCAGCAGCCCACTAGCGGGCACTTCCTACGAGCAGTACTTC.

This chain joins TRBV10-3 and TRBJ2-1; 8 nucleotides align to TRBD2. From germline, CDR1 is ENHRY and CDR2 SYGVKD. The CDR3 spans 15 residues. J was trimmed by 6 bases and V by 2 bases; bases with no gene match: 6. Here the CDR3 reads CAISEGSGNGNEQFF. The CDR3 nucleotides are TGTGCCATCAGTGAGGGTAGCGGGAATGGCAATGAGCAGTTCTTC.

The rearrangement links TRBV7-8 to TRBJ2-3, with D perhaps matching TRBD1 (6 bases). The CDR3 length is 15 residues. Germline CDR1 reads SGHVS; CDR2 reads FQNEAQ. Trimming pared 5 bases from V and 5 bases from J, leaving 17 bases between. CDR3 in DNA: TGTGCCAGCAGCCCTCAGGGATACAGGGAAGATACGCAGTATTTT. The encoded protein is CASSPQGYREDTQYF.

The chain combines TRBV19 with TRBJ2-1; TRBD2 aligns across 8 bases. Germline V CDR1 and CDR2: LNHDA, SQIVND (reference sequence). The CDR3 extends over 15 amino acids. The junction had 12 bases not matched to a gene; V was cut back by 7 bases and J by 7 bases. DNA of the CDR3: TGTGCCAGTACCACCCCAGGACTAGCCGGTAATGAGCAGTTCTTC. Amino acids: CASTTPGLAGNEQFF. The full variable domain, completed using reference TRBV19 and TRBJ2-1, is DGGITQSPKYLFRKEGQNVTLSCEQNLNHDAMYWYRQDPGQGLRLIYYSQIVNDFQKGDIAEGYSVSREKKESFPLTVTSAQKNPTAFYLCASTTPGLAGNEQFFGPGTRLTVL.

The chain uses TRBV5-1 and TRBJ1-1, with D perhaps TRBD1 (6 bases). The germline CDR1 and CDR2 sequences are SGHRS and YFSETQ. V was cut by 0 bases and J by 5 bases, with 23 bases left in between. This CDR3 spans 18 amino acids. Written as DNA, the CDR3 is TGCGCCAGCAGCTTGGCTAGGAGGGCAGGGGCAAGGGGAACTGAAGCTTTCTTT. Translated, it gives CASSLARRAGARGTEAFF. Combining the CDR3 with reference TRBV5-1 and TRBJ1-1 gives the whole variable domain KAGVTQTPRYLIKTRGQQVTLSCSPISGHRSVSWYQQTPGQGLQFLFEYFSETQRNKGNFPGRFSGRQFSNSRSEMNVSTLELGDSALYLCASSLARRAGARGTEAFFGQGTRLTVV.